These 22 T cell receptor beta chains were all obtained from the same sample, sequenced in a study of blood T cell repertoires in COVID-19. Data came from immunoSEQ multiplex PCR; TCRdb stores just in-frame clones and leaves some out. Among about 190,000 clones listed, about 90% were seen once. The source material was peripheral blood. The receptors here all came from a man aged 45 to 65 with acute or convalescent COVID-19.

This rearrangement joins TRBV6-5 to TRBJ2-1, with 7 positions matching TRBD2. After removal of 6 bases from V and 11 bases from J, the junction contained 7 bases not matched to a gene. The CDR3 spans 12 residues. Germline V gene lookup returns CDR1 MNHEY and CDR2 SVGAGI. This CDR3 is CASSSLGGKQFF. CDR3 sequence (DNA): TGTGCCAGCAGCTCTTTGGGAGGGAAGCAGTTCTTC.

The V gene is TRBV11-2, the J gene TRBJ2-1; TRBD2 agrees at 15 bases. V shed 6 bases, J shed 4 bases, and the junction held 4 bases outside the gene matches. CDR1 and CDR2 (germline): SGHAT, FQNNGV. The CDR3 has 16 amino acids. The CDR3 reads CASSYGLAGGYNEQFF. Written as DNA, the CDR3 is TGTGCCAGCAGTTACGGACTAGCGGGGGGGTACAATGAGCAGTTCTTC.

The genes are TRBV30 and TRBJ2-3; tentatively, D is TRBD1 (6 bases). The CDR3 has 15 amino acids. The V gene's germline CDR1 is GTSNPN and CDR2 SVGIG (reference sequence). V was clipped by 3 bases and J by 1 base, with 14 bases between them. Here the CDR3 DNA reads TGTGCCTGGAGCGATCCTCACAGGGGCACAGATACGCAGTATTTT. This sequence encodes CAWSDPHRGTDTQYF.

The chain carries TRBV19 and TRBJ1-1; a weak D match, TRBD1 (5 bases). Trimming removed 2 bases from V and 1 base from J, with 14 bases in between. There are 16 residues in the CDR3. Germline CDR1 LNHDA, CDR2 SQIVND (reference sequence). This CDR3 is CASSILAGKGNTEAFF. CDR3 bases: TGTGCCAGTAGTATACTTGCAGGGAAGGGGAACACTGAAGCTTTCTTT.

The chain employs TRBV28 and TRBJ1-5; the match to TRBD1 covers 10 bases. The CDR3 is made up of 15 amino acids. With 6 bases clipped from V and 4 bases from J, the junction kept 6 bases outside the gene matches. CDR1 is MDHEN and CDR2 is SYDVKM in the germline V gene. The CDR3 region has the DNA TGTGCCAGCAGGGACAGGGGGGCCGGTAATCAGCCCCAGCATTTT. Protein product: CASRDRGAGNQPQHF.

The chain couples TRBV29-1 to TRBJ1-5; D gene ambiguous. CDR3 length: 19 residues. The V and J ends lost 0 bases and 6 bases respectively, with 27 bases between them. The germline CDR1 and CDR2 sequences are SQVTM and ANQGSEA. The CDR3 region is CSVEDHKTSGSSSCQPQHF. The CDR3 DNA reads TGCAGCGTTGAAGATCACAAGACTAGCGGGAGTTCGTCCTGTCAGCCCCAGCATTTT.

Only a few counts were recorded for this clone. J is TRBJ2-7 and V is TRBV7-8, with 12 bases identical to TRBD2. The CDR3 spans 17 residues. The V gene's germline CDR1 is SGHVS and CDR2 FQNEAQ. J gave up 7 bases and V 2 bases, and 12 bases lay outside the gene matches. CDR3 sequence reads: CASSLLLASGRAGEQYF. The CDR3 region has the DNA TGTGCCAGCAGCTTATTACTTGCTAGCGGGAGGGCGGGGGAGCAGTACTTC.

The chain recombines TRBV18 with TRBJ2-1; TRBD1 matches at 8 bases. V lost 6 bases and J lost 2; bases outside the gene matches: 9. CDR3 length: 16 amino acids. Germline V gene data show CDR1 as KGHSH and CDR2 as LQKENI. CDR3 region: CASSLSRGRPYNEQFF. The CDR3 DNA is TGTGCCAGCTCCCTTTCCAGGGGGCGCCCCTACAATGAGCAGTTCTTC.

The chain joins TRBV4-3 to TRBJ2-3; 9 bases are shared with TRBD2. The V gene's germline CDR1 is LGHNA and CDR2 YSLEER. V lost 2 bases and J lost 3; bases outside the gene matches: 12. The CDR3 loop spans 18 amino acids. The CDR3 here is CASSQYPRGGATTDTQYF. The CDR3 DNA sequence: TGCGCCAGCAGCCAATACCCCCGCGGGGGGGCCACGACAGATACGCAGTATTTT.

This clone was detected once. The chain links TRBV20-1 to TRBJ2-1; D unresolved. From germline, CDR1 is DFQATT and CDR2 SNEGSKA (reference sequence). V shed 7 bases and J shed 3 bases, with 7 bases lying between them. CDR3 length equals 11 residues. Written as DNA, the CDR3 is TGCAGTGGCGAGCACTACAATGAGCAGTTCTTC. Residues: CSGEHYNEQFF.

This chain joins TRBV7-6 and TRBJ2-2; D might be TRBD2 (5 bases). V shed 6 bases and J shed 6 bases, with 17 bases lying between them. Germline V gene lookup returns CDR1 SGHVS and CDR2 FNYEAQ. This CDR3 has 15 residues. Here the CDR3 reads CASSSGKSYAGELFF. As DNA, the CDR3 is TGTGCCAGCAGTTCCGGGAAGTCGTACGCCGGGGAGCTGTTTTTT.

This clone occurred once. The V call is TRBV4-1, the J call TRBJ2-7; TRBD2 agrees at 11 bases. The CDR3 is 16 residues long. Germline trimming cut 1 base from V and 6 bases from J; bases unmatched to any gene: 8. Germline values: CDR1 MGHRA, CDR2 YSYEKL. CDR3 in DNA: TGCGCCAGCAGCCAAGGTAGAGCTAGCGGGAGGAGCGAGCAGTACTTC. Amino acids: CASSQGRASGRSEQYF.

The CDR3 DNA reads TGTGCCAGCAGCCTACAGGGGGCACAGACTAATGAAAAACTGTTTTTT. It codes for CASSLQGAQTNEKLFF. The chain couples TRBV7-2 to TRBJ1-4; 9 nucleotides match TRBD1. Germline V gene sequence: CDR1 SGHTA, CDR2 FQGNSA. CDR3 length: 16 residues. Trimming at V came to 5 bases and at J to 2 bases, leaving 6 bases not matched to a gene.

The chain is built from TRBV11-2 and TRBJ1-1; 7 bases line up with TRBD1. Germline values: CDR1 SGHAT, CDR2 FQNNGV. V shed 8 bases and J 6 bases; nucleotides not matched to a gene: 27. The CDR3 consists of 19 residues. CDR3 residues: CASRQIRGQATNEGAEAFF. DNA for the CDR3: TGTGCCAGCCGCCAGATACGTGGACAGGCAACTAATGAAGGGGCTGAAGCTTTCTTT.

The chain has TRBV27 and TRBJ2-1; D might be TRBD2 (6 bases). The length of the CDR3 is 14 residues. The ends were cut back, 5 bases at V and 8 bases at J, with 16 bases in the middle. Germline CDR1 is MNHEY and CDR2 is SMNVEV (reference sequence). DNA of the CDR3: TGTGCCAGCAGTATTAGCGGCCTAGGGGATGAGCAGTTCTTC. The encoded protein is CASSISGLGDEQFF.

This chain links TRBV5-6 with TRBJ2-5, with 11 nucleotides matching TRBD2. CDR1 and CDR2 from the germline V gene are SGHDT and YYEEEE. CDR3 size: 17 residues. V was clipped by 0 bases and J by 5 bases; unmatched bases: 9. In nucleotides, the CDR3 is TGTGCCAGCAGCTTGGCCCTCACTAGCGGGAGCGGGGAGACCCAGTACTTC. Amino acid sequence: CASSLALTSGSGETQYF. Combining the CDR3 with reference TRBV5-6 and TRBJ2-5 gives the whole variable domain DAGVTQSPTHLIKTRGQQVTLRCSPKSGHDTVSWYQQALGQGPQFIFQYYEEEERQRGNFPDRFSGHQFPNYSSELNVNALLLGDSALYLCASSLALTSGSGETQYFGPGTRLLVL.

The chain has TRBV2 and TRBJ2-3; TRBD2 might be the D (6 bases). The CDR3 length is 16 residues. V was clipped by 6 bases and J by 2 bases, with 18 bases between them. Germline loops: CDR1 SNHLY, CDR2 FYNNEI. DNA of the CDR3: TGTGCCAGCAGAAGGTCAAGCGGGTCCCCCACAGATACGCAGTATTTT. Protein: CASRRSSGSPTDTQYF.

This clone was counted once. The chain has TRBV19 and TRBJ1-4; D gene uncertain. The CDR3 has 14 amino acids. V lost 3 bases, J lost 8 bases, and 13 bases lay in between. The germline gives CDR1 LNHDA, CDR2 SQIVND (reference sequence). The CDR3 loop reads CASSIEGRGEKLFF. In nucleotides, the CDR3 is TGTGCCAGTAGTATCGAGGGTCGAGGGGAAAAACTGTTTTTT. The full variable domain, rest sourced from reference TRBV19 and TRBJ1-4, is DGGITQSPKYLFRKEGQNVTLSCEQNLNHDAMYWYRQDPGQGLRLIYYSQIVNDFQKGDIAEGYSVSREKKESFPLTVTSAQKNPTAFYLCASSIEGRGEKLFFGSGTQLSVL.

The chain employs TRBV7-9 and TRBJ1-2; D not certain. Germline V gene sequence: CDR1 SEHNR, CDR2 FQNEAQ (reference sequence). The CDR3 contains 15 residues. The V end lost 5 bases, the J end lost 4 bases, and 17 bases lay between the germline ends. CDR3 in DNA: TGTGCCAGCAGCCCTCGCGGGGAGCAACGCTATGGCTACACCTTC. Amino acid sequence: CASSPRGEQRYGYTF.

CDR3 residues: CASSFGGVETQYF. Written as DNA, the CDR3 is TGTGCCAGCAGCTTCGGGGGGGTAGAGACGCAGTATTTT. The rearrangement uses TRBV7-9 and TRBJ2-3; 8 positions match TRBD2. Germline V gene sequence: CDR1 SEHNR, CDR2 FQNEAQ (reference sequence). V lost 3 bases, J lost 9 bases, and 5 bases stayed unmatched. The length of the CDR3 is 13 residues. Full variable domain (remainder filled in from reference TRBV7-9 and TRBJ2-3): DTGVSQNPRHKITKRGQNVTFRCDPISEHNRLYWYRQTLGQGPEFLTYFQNEAQLEKSRLLSDRFSAERPKGSFSTLEIQRTEQGDSAMYLCASSFGGVETQYFGPGTRLTVL.

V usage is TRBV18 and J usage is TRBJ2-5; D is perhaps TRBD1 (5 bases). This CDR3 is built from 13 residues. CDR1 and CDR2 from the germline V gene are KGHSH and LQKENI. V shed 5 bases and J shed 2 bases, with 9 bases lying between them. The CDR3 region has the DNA TGTGCCAGCTCAATACAGGAACAAGAGACCCAGTACTTC. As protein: CASSIQEQETQYF. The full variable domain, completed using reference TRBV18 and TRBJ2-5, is NAGVMQNPRHLVRRRGQEARLRCSPMKGHSHVYWYRQLPEEGLKFMVYLQKENIIDESGMPKERFSAEFPKEGPSILRIQQVVRGDSAAYFCASSIQEQETQYFGPGTRLLVL.

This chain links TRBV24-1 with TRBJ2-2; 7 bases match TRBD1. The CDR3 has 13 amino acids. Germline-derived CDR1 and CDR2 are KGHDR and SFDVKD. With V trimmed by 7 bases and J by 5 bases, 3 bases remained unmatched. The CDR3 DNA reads TGTGCCACCAGAGACAGGGAAACCGGGGAGCTGTTTTTT. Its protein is CATRDRETGELFF.